Detailed here is one T cell receptor (beta chain). Its antigen is not yet known. Base qualities are not provided; no much larger clone lies one nucleotide away. These data come from a study of blood T cell repertoires in COVID-19 (dated by TCRdb to between 2020 and 2021). Notes on the research overall: Samples from collaborators originated in the United States, Italy and Spain and spanned both the acute and convalescent phases of COVID-19. The material from the prospective study consisted of cDNA or gDNA derived from T cells, B-cell-depleted T cells, or PBMCs. Subjects who had been exposed to COVID-19, were actively infected with it, or had recovered from it provided the deeply sampled blood TCRbeta repertoires that made up the dataset. The repertoires were made available in a free public database intended to serve as a resource for research on the immune response to SARS-CoV-2. Where available, HLA class I and class II types were obtained from metadata supplied by the sample provider rather than from assay-based typing. Samples were obtained from the ongoing ImmuneRACE study (first 160 participants) and from 1,254 subjects provided by 6 global collaborators. Nearly every sample came with metadata listing a de-identified subject ID, COVID-19 status, age in years and sex.

V is shortened by 2 bases, J by 2 bases, and the region joining them spans 15 bases. The germline V gene sets CDR1 to KGHSH and CDR2 to LQKENI. Spanning cysteine to phenylalanine, the CDR3 consists of 16 amino acids. CDR3 DNA is the only sequence kept; it has 48 bases, read in frame from the first base. Broad study findings and their caveats: How much clinical and demographic metadata was included differed by source and by participant, and the metadata was provided uncurated.

Another Seattle source contributed samples from volunteer blood donors who had recovered from COVID-19. Whole blood was collected in K2EDTA tubes by collaborating institutions according to the institutions' own protocols. Collaborator samples were shipped for TCRbeta analysis as frozen whole blood, isolated PBMCs, or DNA extracted from either sample type. TCRbeta CDR3 regions were amplified from genomic DNA by means of the immunoSEQ Assay, a bias-controlled multiplex PCR. The authors' analysis ran thus. The number of nucleated cells in each sample was estimated by amplification of reference gene primers within the assay. To quantify the absolute abundance of each unique TCRbeta CDR3 rearrangement, sequence reads were collapsed and filtered. For each sample, productive Simpson clonality was calculated as the square root of Simpson's diversity index over productive rearrangements. TCRdb holds this immuneACCESS table with in-frame rearrangements only. Some clones are missing; in checked studies, unresolved V genes explain under half, and the rest has no known cause. D and trimming come from the DNA, and the V and J calls and clone size come from that table. This sample lists about 230,000 clones; roughly 85% were detected once. The ten largest make up about 12% of the sample.

The source is a woman in her late teens or twenties who had recovered from COVID-19. Recombination connected TRBV18 to TRBJ1-2; the D gene remains uncertain. The sequencing input was peripheral blood. The sequenced DNA is TGTGCCAGCTCACCAAATTGGGCAGATGAGAACTATGGCTACACCTTC. It codes for CASSPNWADENYGYTF.